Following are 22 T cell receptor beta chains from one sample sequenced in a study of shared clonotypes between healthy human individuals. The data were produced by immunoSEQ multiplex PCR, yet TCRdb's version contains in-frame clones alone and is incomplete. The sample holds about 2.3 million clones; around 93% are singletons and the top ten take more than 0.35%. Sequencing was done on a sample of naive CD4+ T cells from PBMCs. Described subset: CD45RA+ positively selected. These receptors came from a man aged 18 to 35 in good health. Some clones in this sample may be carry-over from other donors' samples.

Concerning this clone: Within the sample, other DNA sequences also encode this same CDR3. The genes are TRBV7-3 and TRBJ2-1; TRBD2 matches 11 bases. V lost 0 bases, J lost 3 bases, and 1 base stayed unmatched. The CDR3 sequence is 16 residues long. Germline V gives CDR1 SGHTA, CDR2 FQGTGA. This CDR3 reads CASSLTGLADYNEQFF. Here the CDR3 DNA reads TGTGCCAGCAGCTTAACGGGACTAGCGGACTACAATGAGCAGTTCTTC.

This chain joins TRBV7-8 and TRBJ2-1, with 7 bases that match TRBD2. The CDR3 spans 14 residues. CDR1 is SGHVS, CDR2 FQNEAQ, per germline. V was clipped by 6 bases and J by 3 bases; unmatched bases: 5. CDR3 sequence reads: CASSTLAVYNEQFF. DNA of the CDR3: TGTGCCAGCAGTACCCTAGCGGTCTACAATGAGCAGTTCTTC.

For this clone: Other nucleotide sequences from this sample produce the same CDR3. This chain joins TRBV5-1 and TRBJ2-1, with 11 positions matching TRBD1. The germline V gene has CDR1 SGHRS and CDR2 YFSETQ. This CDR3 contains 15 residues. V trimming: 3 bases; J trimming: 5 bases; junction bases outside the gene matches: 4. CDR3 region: CASSSGTGGDNEQFF. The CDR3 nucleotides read TGCGCCAGCAGCTCCGGGACAGGGGGTGACAATGAGCAGTTCTTC.

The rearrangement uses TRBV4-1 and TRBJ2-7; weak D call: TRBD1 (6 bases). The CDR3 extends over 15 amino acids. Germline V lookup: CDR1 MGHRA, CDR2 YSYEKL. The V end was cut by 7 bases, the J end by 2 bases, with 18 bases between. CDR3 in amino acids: CASTPSLQGPYEQYF. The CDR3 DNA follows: TGCGCCAGCACCCCCTCTTTACAGGGACCCTACGAGCAGTACTTC.

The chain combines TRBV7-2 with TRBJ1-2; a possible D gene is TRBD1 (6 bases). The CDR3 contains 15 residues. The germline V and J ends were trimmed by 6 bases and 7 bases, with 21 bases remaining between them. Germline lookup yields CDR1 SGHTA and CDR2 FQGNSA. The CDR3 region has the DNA TGTGCCAGCAGGCCTAGCGGGGGCAGTATCTCTGGCTACACCTTC. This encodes CASRPSGGSISGYTF. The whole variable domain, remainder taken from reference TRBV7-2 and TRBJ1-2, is GAGVSQSPSNKVTEKGKDVELRCDPISGHTALYWYRQSLGQGLEFLIYFQGNSAPDKSGLPSDRFSAERTGGSVSTLTIQRTQQEDSAVYLCASRPSGGSISGYTFGSGTRLTVV.

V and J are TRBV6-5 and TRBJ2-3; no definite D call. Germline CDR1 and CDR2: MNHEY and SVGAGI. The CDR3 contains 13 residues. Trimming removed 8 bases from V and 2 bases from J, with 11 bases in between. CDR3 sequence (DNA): TGTGCCAGCCGGACCCTCGTCACAGATACGCAGTATTTT. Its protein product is CASRTLVTDTQYF.

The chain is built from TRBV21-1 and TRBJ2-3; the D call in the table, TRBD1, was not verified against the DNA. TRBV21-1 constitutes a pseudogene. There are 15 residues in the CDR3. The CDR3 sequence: CASSRDRGRTDTQYF. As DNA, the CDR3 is TGTGCCAGCAGTAGAGACAGGGGGCGCACAGATACGCAGTATTTT.

CDR3: CASSLNGWAAKNTEAFF. The CDR3 DNA reads TGTGCCAGCAGCTTAAACGGGTGGGCAGCCAAGAACACTGAAGCTTTCTTT. This chain uses TRBV7-3 with TRBJ1-1; no definite D call. The CDR3 has 17 amino acids. Germline CDR1 reads SGHTA; CDR2 reads FQGTGA. Trimming pared 1 base from V and 1 base from J, leaving 16 bases between.

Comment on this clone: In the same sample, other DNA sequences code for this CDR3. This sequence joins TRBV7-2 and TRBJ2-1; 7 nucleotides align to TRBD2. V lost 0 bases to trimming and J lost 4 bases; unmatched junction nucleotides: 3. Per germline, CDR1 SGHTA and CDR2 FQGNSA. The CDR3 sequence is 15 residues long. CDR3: CASSLASGPYNEQFF. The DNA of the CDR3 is TGTGCCAGCAGCTTAGCTAGCGGGCCTTACAATGAGCAGTTCTTC.

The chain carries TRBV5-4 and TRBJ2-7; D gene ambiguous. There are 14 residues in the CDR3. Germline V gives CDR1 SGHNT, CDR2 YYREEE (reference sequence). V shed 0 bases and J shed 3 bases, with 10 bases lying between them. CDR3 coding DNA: TGTGCCAGCAGCTTGGGTCAGGTGAACTACGAGCAGTACTTC. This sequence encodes CASSLGQVNYEQYF.

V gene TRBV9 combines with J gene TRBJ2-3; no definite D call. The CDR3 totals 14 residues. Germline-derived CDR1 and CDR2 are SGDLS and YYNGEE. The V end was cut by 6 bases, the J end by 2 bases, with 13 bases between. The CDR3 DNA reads TGTGCCAGCAATACCAGAGTCGCCACAGATACGCAGTATTTT. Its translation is CASNTRVATDTQYF.

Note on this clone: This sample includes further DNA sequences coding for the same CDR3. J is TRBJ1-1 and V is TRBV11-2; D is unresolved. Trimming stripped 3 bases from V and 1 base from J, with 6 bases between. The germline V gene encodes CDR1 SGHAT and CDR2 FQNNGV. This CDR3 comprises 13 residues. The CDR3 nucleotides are TGTGCCAGCAGCTTTGGTAGGAACACTGAAGCTTTCTTT. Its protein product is CASSFGRNTEAFF.

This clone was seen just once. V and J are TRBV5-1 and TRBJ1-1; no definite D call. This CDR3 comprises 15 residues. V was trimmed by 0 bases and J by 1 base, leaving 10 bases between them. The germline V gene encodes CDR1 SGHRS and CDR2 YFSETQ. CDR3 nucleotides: TGCGCCAGCAGCTTGGGGGTCGGGGAGAACACTGAAGCTTTCTTT. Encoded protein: CASSLGVGENTEAFF.

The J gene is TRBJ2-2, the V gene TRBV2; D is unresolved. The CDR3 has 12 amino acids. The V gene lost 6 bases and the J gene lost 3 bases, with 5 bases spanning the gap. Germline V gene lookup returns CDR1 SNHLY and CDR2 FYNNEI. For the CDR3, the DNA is TGTGCCAGCAGGGTGCACACCGGGGAGCTGTTTTTT. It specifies CASRVHTGELFF.

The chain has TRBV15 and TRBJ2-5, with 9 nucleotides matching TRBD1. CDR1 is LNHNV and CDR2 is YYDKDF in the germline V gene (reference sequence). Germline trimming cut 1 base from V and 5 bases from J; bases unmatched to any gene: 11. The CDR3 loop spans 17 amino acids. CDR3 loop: CATSRGTGTGSDETQYF. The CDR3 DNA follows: TGTGCCACCAGCAGAGGGACCGGGACAGGGAGTGATGAGACCCAGTACTTC.

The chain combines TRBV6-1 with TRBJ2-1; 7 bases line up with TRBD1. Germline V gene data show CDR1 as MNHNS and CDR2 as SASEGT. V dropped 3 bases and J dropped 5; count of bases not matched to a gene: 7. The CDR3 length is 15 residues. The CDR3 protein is CASSEGRGRNNEQFF. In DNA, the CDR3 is TGTGCCAGCAGTGAGGGCAGGGGGAGAAACAATGAGCAGTTCTTC.

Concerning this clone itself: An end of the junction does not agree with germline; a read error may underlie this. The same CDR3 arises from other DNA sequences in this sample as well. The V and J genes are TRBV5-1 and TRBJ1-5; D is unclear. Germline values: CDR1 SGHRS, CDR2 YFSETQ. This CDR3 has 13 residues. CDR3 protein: CASSLEANQPQHF. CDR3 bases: TGCGCCAGCAGTTTGGAGGCAAATCAGCCCCAGCATTTT.

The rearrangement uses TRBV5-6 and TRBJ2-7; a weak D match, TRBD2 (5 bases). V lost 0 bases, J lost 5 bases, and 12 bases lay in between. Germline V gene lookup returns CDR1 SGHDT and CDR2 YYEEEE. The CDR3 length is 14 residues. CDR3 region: CASSLAGVRNEQYF. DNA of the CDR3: TGTGCCAGCAGCTTGGCCGGGGTCCGCAACGAGCAGTACTTC.

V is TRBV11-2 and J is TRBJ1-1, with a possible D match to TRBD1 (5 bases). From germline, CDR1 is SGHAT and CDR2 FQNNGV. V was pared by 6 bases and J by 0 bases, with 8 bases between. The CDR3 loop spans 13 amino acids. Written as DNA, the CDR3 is TGTGCCAGCAGGGGGGAATTGAACACTGAAGCTTTCTTT. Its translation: CASRGELNTEAFF.

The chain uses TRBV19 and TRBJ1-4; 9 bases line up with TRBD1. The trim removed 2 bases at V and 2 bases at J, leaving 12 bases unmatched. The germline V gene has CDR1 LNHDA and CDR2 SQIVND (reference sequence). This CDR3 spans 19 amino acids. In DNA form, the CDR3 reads TGTGCCAGTAGTATATCGCGGGGACAGGGTTTGGGCACTAATGAAAAACTGTTTTTT. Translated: CASSISRGQGLGTNEKLFF.

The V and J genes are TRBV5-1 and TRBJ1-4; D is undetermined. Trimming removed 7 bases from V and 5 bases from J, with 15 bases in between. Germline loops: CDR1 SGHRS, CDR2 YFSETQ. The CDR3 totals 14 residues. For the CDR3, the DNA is TGCGCCAGCTCTCCTCGGGTGTTGAATGAAAAACTGTTTTTT. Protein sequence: CASSPRVLNEKLFF.

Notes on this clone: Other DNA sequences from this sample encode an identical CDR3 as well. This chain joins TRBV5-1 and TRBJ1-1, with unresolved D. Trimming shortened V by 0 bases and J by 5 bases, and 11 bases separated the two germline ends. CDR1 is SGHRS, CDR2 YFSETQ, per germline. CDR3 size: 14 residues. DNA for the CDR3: TGCGCCAGCAGCTTGGGACCGAGTGGTACTGAAGCTTTCTTT. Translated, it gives CASSLGPSGTEAFF. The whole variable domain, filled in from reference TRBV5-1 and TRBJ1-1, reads KAGVTQTPRYLIKTRGQQVTLSCSPISGHRSVSWYQQTPGQGLQFLFEYFSETQRNKGNFPGRFSGRQFSNSRSEMNVSTLELGDSALYLCASSLGPSGTEAFFGQGTRLTVV.